The entry below describes one T cell receptor beta chain. Authors' processing steps: Estimation of nucleated cell counts was performed using reference gene primer amplification. Sequenced by immunoSEQ multiplex PCR; TCRdb stores in-frame clones only, minus some. V and J calls and clone size are those listed in that table; D and trimming were worked out from the DNA. Of around 160,000 clones in the sample, roughly 77% were seen once. The data belong to a study of blood T cell repertoires in COVID-19. In the study overall: Some COVID-19 samples were acute and others convalescent; all came from the United States, Italy and Spain. T cells, B-cell-depleted T cells, or PBMCs supplied cDNA or gDNA.

Source material: peripheral blood. This TCR was sampled from a human donor in a cohort sampled during active COVID-19.

CDR3 nucleotides: TGTGCCAGTAGTTCACAGGGGGCAGCCTATGGCTACACCTTC. Translated: CASSSQGAAYGYTF. The chain links TRBV19 to TRBJ1-2, with 9 bases matching TRBD1. This CDR3 has 14 residues. The V gene end was trimmed by 5 bases and the J gene end by 4 bases; junction bases not matched to a gene: 5. The germline CDR1 and CDR2 sequences are LNHDA and SQIVND (reference sequence).